This T cell receptor beta chain appears in the sequencing data of a study of shared clonotypes between healthy human individuals (dated by TCRdb to 2019 to 2021). About the investigation overall: The cohort included a few men and a couple of women between 18 and 49 years of age. The study deeply sequenced blood TCR repertoires of several healthy adults to estimate repertoire size and the extent of clonotype sharing between individuals. Per donor, three plates each were used for CD4 naive and CD4 memory, two for CD8 naive, and one for CD8 memory. To increase sequencing depth and limit assay-specific biases, different laboratories used diverse techniques to prepare libraries and sequence TCR repertoires. Between about 0.9 and 10 billion PBMCs per donor were obtained by leukapheresis. Points the paper makes about the study in general: Sampling was restricted to blood, and TCR repertoires in tissue are likely to differ from TCR repertoires in blood. The small number of donors limited the genetic and exposure-history diversity represented. Higher generation probabilities were observed for clonotypes shared by all four sorted-subset donors than for non-shared clonotypes. Sharing across several donors was observed for around 4.8% of naive CD4, over 3% of naive CD8, over 2% of memory CD4, and about 0.4% of memory CD8 clonotypes. Naive subsets generally had larger estimated clonotype richness than memory subsets. Based on pairwise subsampling, the degree of clonotype sharing among donors was expected to be affected by sequencing depth. Incomplete sequencing was indicated by rarefaction of sorted-subset datasets, despite the large sequencing depth.

For the CD8 naive samples, CD45RO-negative cells were positively selected for CCR7, yielding a CD45RA+CCR7+ population from which TemRA cells were excluded. Donors were healthy HIV-negative adults with no recently reported acute infections or vaccinations. Every donor was a Caucasian adult residing in Nashville, Tennessee, USA. Blood was collected by leukapheresis, and PBMCs were isolated by Ficoll-Histopaque density gradient centrifugation and then cryopreserved in liquid nitrogen vapor phase. Analytical flow cytometry was used to check the purity and quantity of each magnetically sorted T cell population. Genomic DNA was isolated from every sorted fraction and measured by UV absorbance on a Nanodrop 2000c. V and J lose 0 bases and 7 bases, and a span of 23 bases separates them. CDR1 and CDR2 (SGHRS, YFSETQ) derive from the germline V gene. CDR3 length: 17 amino acids, cysteine to phenylalanine. The kept DNA is CDR3 alone, 51 bases in frame from the first base.

To note about this clone: Its cognate antigen has yet to be identified. No clone much larger than this one lies a single base away; base qualities are absent.

Using the deep immunoSEQ assay, multiplex PCR amplified TCR CDR3 regions from genomic DNA. Extracted genomic DNA from each cell subset was spread evenly across all wells of several immunoSEQ 96-well plates, with each plate serving as a replicate. For sorted subsets, each replicate PCR was loaded with roughly 0.2 ug genomic DNA, equivalent to about 33,000 T cell genomes. Purified libraries were quantified with a Qubit 3.0 fluorometer, sized on a Bioanalyzer 2100, and re-quantified with the KAPA Library Quantification kit. Every immunoSEQ 96-well plate was sequenced on a dedicated single-read 150-cycle Illumina NextSeq 550 flow cell. Regarding the original processing steps: The immunoSEQ output contained only junctional sequences without quality scores, so filtering could not match that applied to full-length reads. Sequences were annotated with PyIR, a Python wrapper for IgBLAST v1.9, using IMGT germline references to assign V/J genes and CDR3. Any read was removed if the V/J assignment was weak (E-value above 1e-6), the CDR3 was missing, or the read contained stop codons, out-of-frame junctions, or ambiguous translated residues. A V3J clonotype was defined by an identical inferred V gene, J gene, and CDR3 amino acid sequence. Percentage overlap between repertoires was computed as shared unique clonotypes divided by the size of the smaller repertoire. Richness of each repertoire was evaluated using RTK rarefaction, the Chao1 estimator, and Recon v2.1 estimates of unobserved clonotypes. Generation probabilities for all TCRbeta clonotypes obtained by the gDNA method from several donors were computed using OLGA. Drawn from immuneACCESS, this table holds only the in-frame rearrangements with V and J called that TCRdb kept. Clones are partly lost; checked studies trace under half to an unresolved V gene and leave the rest unexplained. The DNA was the basis for D and trimming; V, J and clone size are from that table. The sample table holds about 550,000 clones, of which nearly 97% were seen once. Of the sample, about 0.11% is held by the ten largest clones.

The source material was naive CD8+ T cells sorted from blood. In light of the paper, this sample's cell subset or site label describes: CD45RA+CCR7+. This clonotype was sampled from a woman in her 30s in good health. The V and J segments used are TRBV5-1 and TRBJ2-7, with the D call tentatively TRBD1 or TRBD2, each fitting 5 bases. The base sequence is TGCGCCAGCAGCTTGGCGCCATCCACAAGGGGAGCGGAGGAGCAGTACTTC. The translation is CASSLAPSTRGAEEQYF.